The 5 T cell receptor beta chains in this list originate from one sample, sequenced in a study of patients and donors after allogeneic stem cell transplantation. MiXCR, applied by TCRdb to the RT-PCR reads, yields one record per CDR3 protein. The sample lists roughly 940,000 distinct CDR3 sequences, roughly 18% occurring once. The sample consisted of blood, either unsorted or a sorted T cell fraction (not recorded which). The receptors come from a human donor who was either an allogeneic HSCT recipient or a stem cell or donor lymphocyte infusion donor (not recorded which). It is not recorded whose cells these are; they may come from a transplant donor.

This clonotype was detected a few times. The chain joins TRBV20-1 to TRBJ2-7, with 10 bases fitting TRBD2. This CDR3 has 13 amino acids. V lost 2 bases, J lost 5 bases, and 3 bases stayed unmatched. Germline values: CDR1 DFQATT, CDR2 SNEGSKA (reference sequence). In nucleotides, the CDR3 is TGCAGTGCTAGACTAGCGGGAGTAAACGAGCAGTACTTC. The encoded protein is CSARLAGVNEQYF.

This clonotype was picked up a small number of times. Here the CDR3 reads CASSTRGQAFAYGYTF. DNA of the CDR3: TGTGCCAGCAGCACAAGGGGACAGGCATTCGCCTATGGCTACACCTTC. This rearrangement joins TRBV13 to TRBJ1-2; 8 nucleotides match TRBD1. CDR1 and CDR2 from the germline V gene are PRHDT and FYEKMQ (reference sequence). The CDR3 has 16 amino acids. Trimming at V came to 5 bases and at J to 4 bases, leaving 12 bases not matched to a gene.

This clonotype came up a few times. The gene calls are TRBV27 and TRBJ2-5; no firm D call. Trimming stripped 0 bases from V and 5 bases from J, with 10 bases between. Germline CDR1 and CDR2: MNHEY and SMNVEV (reference sequence). CDR3 length: 14 amino acids. Here the CDR3 reads CASSLSPLGETQYF. In DNA form, the CDR3 reads TGTGCCAGCAGTTTATCGCCCCTCGGGGAGACCCAGTACTTC.

This clonotype was counted between two and nine times. The chain has TRBV4-2 and TRBJ2-2, with TRBD1 matching over 9 bases. V shed 1 base and J 5 bases; nucleotides not matched to a gene: 2. Germline V CDR1 and CDR2: LGHNA, YNFKEQ. The CDR3 has 15 residues. The CDR3 loop is CASSQGTGVTGELFF. CDR3 sequence (DNA): TGTGCCAGCAGCCAAGGGACAGGGGTGACCGGGGAGCTGTTTTTT.

This clonotype was counted ten times or more. This sequence joins TRBV12-3 or TRBV12-4 and TRBJ2-1; 12 positions agree with TRBD2. Losses at the gene ends were 4 bases for V and 8 bases for J; bases not matched to a gene: 6. CDR3 length: 15 amino acids. The CDR3 region is CASSSGLAGSDEQFF. The DNA of the CDR3 is TGTGCCAGCAGTTCCGGACTAGCGGGGTCGGATGAGCAGTTCTTC.